This entry features one TCR beta chain sequence. Its antigen has not been determined. One base away there is no much larger clone; base qualities are not given. The CDR3 has 18 amino acids, counting the end cysteine and phenylalanine. Only the CDR3 DNA is retained, 54 bases long and in frame from the first base. The germline V gene specifies SGHVS as CDR1 and FNYEAQ as CDR2. Trimming removed 2 bases from V and 6 bases from J, leaving 24 bases between the germline ends. From each donor, a single peripheral blood sample of roughly 0.11 L on average was drawn into heparinised tubes. A BD FACSAria II was used to sort naive, central memory, regulatory and stem cell-like memory CD4+ T cells with a panel that included CD45RO, CCR7, CD25, CD127, CD95 and CD27. Purity was above 95% for every sorted population. PBMCs were separated immediately by Lymphoprep density gradient centrifugation and were stained directly, without being cultured. Samples were stained and sorted in pairs, with one healthy donor and one patient per experiment, so that batch effects were minimized.

The entire isolated RNA was reverse transcribed using the High Capacity cDNA Reverse Transcription Kit, and thus expressed TCRB transcripts were sequenced. Deep immunoSEQ sequencing was applied to naive, central memory and regulatory T cell samples, giving an average of around 4 million total reads per sample. Sorted cells were lysed in RLT buffer and RNA was extracted with DNase-treated RNeasy Micro or Mini kits, depending on cell number. To prevent cross-contamination, every cell subset was processed on its own, while patient and healthy donor samples were processed together. The immunoSEQ multiplex PCR was used to amplify TCRB sequences from cDNA, generating 87-bp fragments that spanned the CDR3 region. The amplicons were sequenced using the Illumina HiSeq platform. Regarding the original processing steps: Synthetic template baselines were used to correct PCR bias computationally, reads within Hamming distance 2 were collapsed together, and singletons that could not be merged were discarded. By aligning reads against IMGT, V, D and J genes, CDR3 length, and insertions or deletions at six rearrangement sites were assigned. Within each subset, clonotype counts were normalized to sorted cell number, after which true diversity and Gini coefficients were computed with the tcR R package. Repertoire sharing was quantified using the overlap coefficient calculated on TCRB nucleotide sequences. This is the immuneACCESS table as TCRdb keeps it, with only in-frame sequences that have V and J called. A part of the clones is gone; compared with another copy, unresolved V genes explain less than half, and the rest is unexplained. Clonal size and the V and J genes are those of that table, whereas D and trimming came from the DNA. In this sample the table shows around 44,000 clones, roughly 68% of which occur a single time. The ten largest account for around 2.1% of the sample.

The data stem from a study of beta chain features in type 1 diabetes (dated by TCRdb to the late 2010s). Regarding the research as a whole: No differences in mean age, gender distribution, total cell number or subset yield were found between patients and healthy donors. In the study, TCRB repertoires of sorted circulating CD4+ T cell subsets from recently diagnosed type 1 diabetes patients were compared with those of matched healthy donors. Across all samples, around 100 million sorted cells were examined, and cell number per subset correlated strongly with RNA yield. Regulatory and stem cell-like memory subsets were obtained from only 8 patients and about 8 healthy donors, while naive and central memory subsets were obtained from all 28 donors. Overall results and qualifications from the work: Naive, central memory and regulatory TCRB repertoires appeared more similar among patients than among healthy donors. Because cDNA rather than genomic DNA was sequenced, highly expressing activated cells could have been over-represented, although no difference in activation and CD3 levels was found between groups. At VDJ recombination sites, type 1 diabetes patients had fewer insertions and more deleted nucleotides, which implies abnormalities in thymic rearrangement. In all four CD4+ subsets, TCRB CDR3 length was moderately but significantly shorter in type 1 diabetes patients. Because the HLA sub-analyses included only small numbers of individuals, any influence of HLA type on TCRB rearrangement was left unresolved. PCR might favor shorter templates, but patient and control samples were amplified and corrected together, so any skew would affect both groups equally.

Sequenced material: Tregs from blood. This specimen's cell subset or site label, per the study, means: regulatory CD4+ T cells. This receptor was obtained from a woman between 18 and 29 years old with type 1 diabetes. The chain joins TRBV7-6 to TRBJ2-3; a tentative D match to TRBD1 spans 6 bases. The DNA is TGTGCCAGCAGCTTATCACGACTACGGACAGCCCCGCGGGATACGCAGTATTTT. Translated, it gives CASSLSRLRTAPRDTQYF.